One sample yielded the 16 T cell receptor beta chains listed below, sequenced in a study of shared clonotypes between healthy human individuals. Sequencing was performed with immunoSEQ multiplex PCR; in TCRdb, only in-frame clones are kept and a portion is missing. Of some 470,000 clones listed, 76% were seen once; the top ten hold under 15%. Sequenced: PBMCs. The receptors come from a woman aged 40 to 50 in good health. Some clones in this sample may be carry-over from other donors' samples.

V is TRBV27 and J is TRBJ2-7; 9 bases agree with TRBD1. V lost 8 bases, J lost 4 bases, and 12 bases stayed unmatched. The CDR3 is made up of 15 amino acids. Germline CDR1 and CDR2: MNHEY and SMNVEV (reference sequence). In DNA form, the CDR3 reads TGTGCCAGCCCCCACGGGGGACAGGGCTTTTACGAGCAGTACTTC. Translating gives CASPHGGQGFYEQYF.

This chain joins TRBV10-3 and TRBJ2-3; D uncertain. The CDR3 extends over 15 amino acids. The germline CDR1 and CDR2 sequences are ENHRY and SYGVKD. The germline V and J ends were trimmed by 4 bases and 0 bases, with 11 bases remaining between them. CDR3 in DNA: TGTGCCATCAGTGCCAACATCCGAAGCACAGATACGCAGTATTTT. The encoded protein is CAISANIRSTDTQYF.

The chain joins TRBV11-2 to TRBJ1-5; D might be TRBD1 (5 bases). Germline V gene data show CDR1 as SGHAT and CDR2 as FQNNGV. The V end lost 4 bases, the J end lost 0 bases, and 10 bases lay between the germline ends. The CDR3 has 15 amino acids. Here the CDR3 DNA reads TGTGCCAGCAGCTCCGGGACGGTTAGCAATCAGCCCCAGCATTTT. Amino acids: CASSSGTVSNQPQHF.

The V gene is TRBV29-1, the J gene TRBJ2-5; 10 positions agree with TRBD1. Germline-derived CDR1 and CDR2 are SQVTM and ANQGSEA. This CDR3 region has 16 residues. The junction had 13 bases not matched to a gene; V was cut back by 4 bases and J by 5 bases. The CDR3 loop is CSVGILGTGEGETQYF. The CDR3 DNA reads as TGCAGCGTTGGCATTTTGGGGACAGGGGAGGGCGAGACCCAGTACTTC.

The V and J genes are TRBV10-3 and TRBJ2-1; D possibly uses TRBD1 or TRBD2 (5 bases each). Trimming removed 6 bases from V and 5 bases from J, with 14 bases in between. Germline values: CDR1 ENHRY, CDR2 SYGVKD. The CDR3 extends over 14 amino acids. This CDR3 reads CAIRTGTDHNEQFF. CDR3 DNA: TGTGCCATCAGGACCGGGACGGATCACAATGAGCAGTTCTTC.

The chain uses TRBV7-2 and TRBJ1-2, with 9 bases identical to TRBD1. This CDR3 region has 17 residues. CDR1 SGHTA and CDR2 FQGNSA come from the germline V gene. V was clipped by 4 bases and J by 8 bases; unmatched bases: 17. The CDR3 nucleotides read TGTGCCAGCAGCTCCGGGACAGGGTTAAGCTTTTTTGGCGGCTACACCTTC. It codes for CASSSGTGLSFFGGYTF. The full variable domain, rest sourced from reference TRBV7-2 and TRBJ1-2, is GAGVSQSPSNKVTEKGKDVELRCDPISGHTALYWYRQSLGQGLEFLIYFQGNSAPDKSGLPSDRFSAERTGGSVSTLTIQRTQQEDSAVYLCASSSGTGLSFFGGYTFGSGTRLTVV.

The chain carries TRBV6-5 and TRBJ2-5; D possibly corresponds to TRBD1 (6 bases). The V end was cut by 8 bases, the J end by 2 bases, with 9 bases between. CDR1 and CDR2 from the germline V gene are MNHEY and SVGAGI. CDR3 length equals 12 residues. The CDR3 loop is CASGQKQETQYF. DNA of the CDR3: TGTGCCAGCGGACAGAAGCAAGAGACCCAGTACTTC.

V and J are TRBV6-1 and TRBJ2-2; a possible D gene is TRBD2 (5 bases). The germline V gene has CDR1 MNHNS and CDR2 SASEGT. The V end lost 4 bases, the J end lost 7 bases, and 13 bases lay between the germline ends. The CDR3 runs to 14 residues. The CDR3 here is CASSGASLVGELFF. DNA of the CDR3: TGTGCCAGCAGTGGGGCTAGCCTCGTCGGGGAGCTGTTTTTT.

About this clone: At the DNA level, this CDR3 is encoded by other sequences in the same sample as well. The CDR3 loop is CASSLGGNSYNEQFF. CDR3 in DNA: TGTGCCAGCAGCTTAGGGGGGAATTCCTACAATGAGCAGTTCTTC. J is TRBJ2-1 and V is TRBV11-3; TRBD1 or TRBD2 may be the D gene (5 bases each). This CDR3 comprises 15 residues. Germline CDR1 reads SGHNT; CDR2 reads YENEEA. Trimming took 1 base from V and 1 from J, leaving 8 bases between them. The full variable domain, rest sourced from reference TRBV11-3 and TRBJ2-1, is EAGVVQSPRYKIIEKKQPVAFWCNPISGHNTLYWYLQNLGQGPELLIRYENEEAVDDSQLPKDRFSAERLKGVDSTLKIQPAELGDSAVYLCASSLGGNSYNEQFFGPGTRLTVL.

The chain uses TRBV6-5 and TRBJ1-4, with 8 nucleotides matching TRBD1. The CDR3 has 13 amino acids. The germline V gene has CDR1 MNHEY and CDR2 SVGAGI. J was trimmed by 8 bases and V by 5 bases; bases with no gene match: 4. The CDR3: CASSHRTGEKLFF. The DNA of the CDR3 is TGTGCCAGCAGTCATCGGACAGGGGAAAAACTGTTTTTT.

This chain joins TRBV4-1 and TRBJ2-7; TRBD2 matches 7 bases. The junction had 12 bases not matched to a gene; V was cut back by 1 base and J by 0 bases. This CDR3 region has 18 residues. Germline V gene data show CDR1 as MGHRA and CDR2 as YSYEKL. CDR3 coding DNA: TGCGCCAGCAGCCAAGGAGCAGACCTAGCGGACCACTCCTACGAGCAGTACTTC. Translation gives CASSQGADLADHSYEQYF.

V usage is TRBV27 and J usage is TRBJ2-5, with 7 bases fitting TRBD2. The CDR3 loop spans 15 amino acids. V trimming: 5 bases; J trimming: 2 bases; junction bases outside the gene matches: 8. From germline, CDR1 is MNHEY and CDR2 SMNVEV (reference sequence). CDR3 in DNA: TGTGCCAGCAGTAGCCTGGGGAGGGATCAAGAGACCCAGTACTTC. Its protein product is CASSSLGRDQETQYF.

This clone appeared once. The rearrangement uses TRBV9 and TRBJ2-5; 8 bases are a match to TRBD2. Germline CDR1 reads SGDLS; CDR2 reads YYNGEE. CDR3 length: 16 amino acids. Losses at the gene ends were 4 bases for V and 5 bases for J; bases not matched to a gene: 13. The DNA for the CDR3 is TGTGCCAGCAGCCCTCACCTTAGCGGGGCCCCGGAGACCCAGTACTTC. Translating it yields CASSPHLSGAPETQYF.

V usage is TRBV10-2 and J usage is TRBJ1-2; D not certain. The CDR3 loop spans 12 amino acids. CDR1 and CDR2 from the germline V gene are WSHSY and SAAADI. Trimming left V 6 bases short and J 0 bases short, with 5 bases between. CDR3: CASSLANYGYTF. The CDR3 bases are TGCGCCAGCAGCCTCGCTAACTATGGCTACACCTTC.

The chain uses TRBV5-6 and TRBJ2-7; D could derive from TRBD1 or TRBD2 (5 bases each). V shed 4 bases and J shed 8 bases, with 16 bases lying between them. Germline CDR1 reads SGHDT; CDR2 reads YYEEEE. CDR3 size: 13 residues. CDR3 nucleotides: TGTGCCAGCAGCGGAGGACAAGGGGCTAAGCAGTACTTC. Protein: CASSGGQGAKQYF.

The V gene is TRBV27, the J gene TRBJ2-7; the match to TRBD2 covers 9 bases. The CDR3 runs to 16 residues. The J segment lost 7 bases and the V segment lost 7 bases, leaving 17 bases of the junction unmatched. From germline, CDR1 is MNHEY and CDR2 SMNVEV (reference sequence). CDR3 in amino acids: CASTSLGGRGLGEQYF. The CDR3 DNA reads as TGTGCCAGCACTTCCTTAGGCGGGAGGGGGCTCGGTGAGCAGTACTTC.